This T cell receptor (beta chain) was recovered during a study of shared clonotypes between healthy human individuals. Between the trimmed V and J ends, which lost 4 bases and 0 bases, there was a span of 10 bases. CDR1 is SGDLS, CDR2 YYNGEE, per germline. The CDR3 extends over 14 amino acids. Study-wide results and limits: An effect of sequencing depth on clonotype sharing among donors was expected.

As regards this clone: Its antigen is unknown.

Only Caucasian adults living in Nashville, Tennessee served as donors. Sequencing used immunoSEQ multiplex PCR; TCRdb keeps in-frame clones, though not all of them. The table has 530,000 or so clones, almost 80% seen once. This clonotype was obtained from a woman aged 40 to 49 in good health. Some clones in this sample may be carry-over from other donors' samples. The J gene is TRBJ1-1, the V gene TRBV9, with D perhaps matching TRBD1 (6 bases). Sequenced sample: PBMCs. CDR3 coding DNA: TGTGCCAGCAGCATGGACAGCATGAACACTGAAGCTTTCTTT. This gives the protein CASSMDSMNTEAFF.